This T cell receptor (beta chain) was sequenced during a study of blood T cell repertoires in COVID-19. About the research overall: COVID-19 samples from acute and convalescent phases originated in the United States, Italy and Spain. In each case, the material was cDNA or gDNA derived from T cells, B-cell-depleted T cells, or PBMCs.

Germline V gene sequence: CDR1 SQVTM, CDR2 ANQGSEA. V was clipped by 2 bases and J by 2 bases, with 10 bases between them. The CDR3 runs 14 residues. In the study's own analysis: The authors estimated nucleated cell counts from reference gene primer amplification. Sequencing was performed with immunoSEQ multiplex PCR; in TCRdb, only in-frame clones are kept and a portion is missing. V and J calls plus clone size are reproduced from that table; the DNA served to infer D and trimming. Of 95,000 to 150,000 clones in the sample, about 83% were seen once. The clonotype was recovered from a woman in her forties or fifties with acute or convalescent COVID-19. Sequencing was carried out using peripheral blood. The chain combines TRBV29-1 with TRBJ1-3, with D tentatively TRBD1 (6 bases). CDR3 sequence: CSVERSGAGNTIYF. The CDR3 nucleotides read TGCAGCGTTGAAAGGTCAGGGGCTGGAAACACCATATATTTT.